These T cell receptor beta chains were read from a single sample in a study of cytotoxic CD8 clonotypes in ibrutinib-treated CLL. Only in-frame clones appear in the TCRdb table, and some are missing; sequencing was by immunoSEQ multiplex PCR. Of about 140,000 clones in the sample, 60% to 85% were seen once. This specimen consisted of PBMCs, obtained after 12 months of ibrutinib treatment. The receptors originated from a human donor with chronic lymphocytic leukemia. Both conserved end residues are part of each CDR3. The order of the fields is clone size, V gene, J gene, D gene, CDR3 protein, CDR3 DNA. D genes are given only for firm matches. Only part of the rows carry a size: once, few, many, or a class if the clone is expanded.

-,TRBV10-3,TRBJ1-1,TRBD1,CAISESVTGGDTEAFF,TGTGCCATCAGTGAGTCCGTGACAGGGGGGGACACTGAAGCTTTCTTT
-,TRBV30,TRBJ2-7,TRBD2,CAWRDIAGAAYEQYF,TGTGCCTGGAGGGATATAGCGGGAGCCGCCTACGAGCAGTACTTC
-,TRBV6-5,TRBJ1-2,-,CASSYSTGTIGYTF,TGTGCCAGCAGTTACTCGACAGGCACGATTGGCTACACCTTC
few,TRBV19,TRBJ1-3,-,CASSIRAGRYTIYF,TGTGCCAGTAGTATTCGGGCAGGGCGGTACACCATATATTTT
few,TRBV7-2,TRBJ2-7,TRBD2,CASGLSGMYEQYF,TGTGCCAGCGGCCTTAGCGGGATGTACGAGCAGTACTTC
-,TRBV5-1,TRBJ1-1,-,CASSFEKNTEAFF,TGCGCCAGCAGCTTTGAGAAAAACACTGAAGCTTTCTTT
-,TRBV18,TRBJ1-5,TRBD1,CASSPRQGRNQPQHF,TGTGCCAGCTCACCACGACAGGGGCGTAATCAGCCCCAGCATTTT
-,TRBV2,TRBJ1-2,TRBD1,CASIKQGDSYGYTF,TGTGCCAGCATAAAACAGGGGGATAGCTATGGCTACACCTTC
-,TRBV2,TRBJ1-6,-,CASSVPGLYNSPLHF,TGTGCCAGCAGTGTTCCGGGACTTTATAATTCACCCCTCCACTTT
few,TRBV19,TRBJ1-5,-,CASSISFSNQPQHF,TGTGCCAGTAGTATTTCCTTCAGCAATCAGCCCCAGCATTTT
-,TRBV5-6,TRBJ1-4,TRBD1,CASSRDRGPNEKLFF,TGTGCCAGCAGTCGCGACAGGGGTCCTAATGAAAAACTGTTTTTT
-,TRBV19,TRBJ2-7,-,CASSIDFGEQYF,TGTGCCAGTAGTATAGACTTTGGGGAGCAGTACTTC
-,TRBV6-5,TRBJ1-2,-,CASSYSRQAYGYTF,TGTGCCAGCAGTTACTCCAGGCAGGCCTATGGCTACACCTTC
medium-sized,TRBV15,TRBJ1-1,-,CATSRDLEGSEAFF,TGTGCCACCAGCAGAGACTTGGAGGGATCTGAAGCTTTCTTT
-,TRBV30,TRBJ2-7,TRBD2,CAWSDGTSGGQYF,TGTGCCTGGAGCGACGGGACTAGCGGGGGACAGTACTTC
once,TRBV28,TRBJ1-2,-,CASSLGTSHYGYTF,TGTGCCAGCAGTTTAGGCACGAGCCACTATGGCTACACCTTC
-,TRBV6-5,TRBJ2-1,-,CASSYSHAPSNEQFF,TGTGCCAGCAGTTACTCCCATGCCCCCAGTAATGAGCAGTTCTTC
-,TRBV25-1,TRBJ2-5,TRBD1,CASSPLRTGGVETQYF,TGTGCCAGCAGCCCACTCAGGACAGGGGGCGTAGAGACCCAGTACTTC
-,TRBV11-2,TRBJ1-6,-,CASSLVLGSHSPLHF,TGTGCCAGCAGCTTAGTTTTAGGAAGCCATTCACCCCTCCACTTT
-,TRBV18,TRBJ1-4,-,CASSLQEKLFF,TGTGCCAGCTCACTCCAAGAAAAACTGTTTTTT
-,TRBV9,TRBJ2-7,-,CASSVEAPSYEQYF,TGTGCCAGCAGCGTAGAAGCTCCCTCCTACGAGCAGTACTTC
once,TRBV4-3,TRBJ2-7,-,CASSQGRRRGGGPSSYEQYF,TGCGCCAGCAGCCAAGGCAGACGACGCGGTGGCGGTCCAAGCTCCTACGAGCAGTACTTC
-,TRBV11-3,TRBJ2-5,TRBD2,CASSRESPSGRAETQYF,TGTGCCAGCAGCCGAGAATCTCCTAGCGGGAGGGCAGAGACCCAGTACTTC
few,TRBV6-1,TRBJ1-5,TRBD1,CASRGDSSNQPQHF,TGTGCCAGCAGGGGGGACAGCAGCAATCAGCCCCAGCATTTT
-,TRBV6-6,TRBJ2-7,-,CASSSFYEQYF,TGTGCCAGCAGCTCTTTCTACGAGCAGTACTTC
-,TRBV27,TRBJ1-6,TRBD1,CASSTPPDRPSPLHF,TGTGCCAGCAGTACTCCCCCGGACAGGCCTTCACCCCTCCACTTT
few,TRBV6-1,TRBJ1-6,-,CASSAPDGSSYNSPLHF,TGTGCCAGCAGTGCCCCGGACGGGAGCTCCTATAATTCACCCCTCCACTTT
-,TRBV2,TRBJ2-1,-,CASSLGRGSYNEQFF,TGTGCCAGCAGTCTGGGCAGGGGCTCCTACAATGAGCAGTTCTTC
few,TRBV19,TRBJ2-7,-,CASKWGGGYEQYF,TGTGCCAGTAAGTGGGGGGGCGGCTACGAGCAGTACTTC
-,TRBV10-3,TRBJ2-7,-,CATGETSSSEEQYF,TGTGCCACCGGCGAGACTTCCTCCTCGGAAGAGCAGTACTTC
-,TRBV19,TRBJ1-3,-,CASKFNGGSGNTIYF,TGTGCCTCGAAGTTCAATGGTGGCTCTGGAAACACCATATATTTT
-,TRBV27,TRBJ2-1,TRBD2,CASSPPGLAGTFAEFF,TGTGCCAGCAGCCCCCCCGGACTAGCGGGGACCTTTGCGGAGTTCTTC
-,TRBV21-1,TRBJ2-1,-,CASRIAGGQQFF,TGTGCCAGCAGAATAGCGGGGGGTCAGCAGTTCTTC
-,TRBV9,TRBJ1-1,TRBD1,CASSGTGIEAFF,TGTGCCAGCAGTGGGACAGGCATTGAAGCTTTCTTT
few,TRBV6-1,TRBJ2-7,-,CASSEQQYEQYF,TGTGCCAGCAGTGAACAGCAATACGAGCAGTACTTC
-,TRBV27,TRBJ2-7,TRBD2,CASGGVPEQYF,TGTGCCAGCGGGGGGGTTCCCGAGCAGTACTTC
-,TRBV28,TRBJ2-7,TRBD1,CASRLKQGANEQYF,TGTGCCAGCAGGCTAAAACAGGGGGCCAACGAGCAGTACTTC
-,TRBV7-2,TRBJ2-1,TRBD2,CASSSTSGAYNEQFF,TGTGCCAGCAGCTCGACTAGCGGGGCATACAATGAGCAGTTCTTC
many,TRBV4-2,TRBJ2-5,TRBD1,CASSYADREETQYF,TGTGCCAGCAGCTACGCGGACAGGGAGGAGACCCAGTACTTC
few,TRBV6-1,TRBJ1-2,-,CASRVGGHGYTF,TGTGCCAGCAGAGTGGGGGGGCACGGCTACACCTTC
-,TRBV18,TRBJ1-2,-,CASSPLAGLSYGYTF,TGTGCCAGCTCACCCCTAGCTGGCCTAAGCTATGGCTACACCTTC
-,TRBV27,TRBJ1-2,TRBD1,CASRFSSRDRGAEGYTF,TGTGCCAGCAGGTTTTCGTCCCGGGACAGGGGCGCGGAAGGCTACACCTTC
-,TRBV2,TRBJ1-1,TRBD1,CASSPDRGLVFF,TGTGCCAGCAGCCCTGACAGGGGGCTTGTTTTCTTT
-,TRBV27,TRBJ2-2,-,CASSFFPGTGELFF,TGTGCCAGCAGTTTTTTCCCTGGCACCGGGGAGCTGTTTTTT
-,TRBV28,TRBJ2-4,-,CASTGTLNSAYSLNIQYF,TGTGCCAGTACCGGGACACTAAATTCGGCTTACAGTTTAAACATTCAGTACTTC
-,TRBV15,TRBJ1-2,-,CATSREVGWGYTF,TGTGCCACCAGCAGAGAAGTGGGATGGGGCTACACCTTC
-,TRBV27,TRBJ2-5,TRBD2,CATRRVAGTGTQYF,TGTGCCACCCGGCGGGTAGCGGGAACGGGGACCCAGTACTTC
-,TRBV19,TRBJ1-2,TRBD1,CASTTDRGYGYTF,TGTGCCAGTACAACGGACAGGGGCTATGGCTACACCTTC
-,TRBV19,TRBJ1-2,-,CASSMAGAGYGYTF,TGTGCCAGTAGTATGGCAGGGGCTGGATATGGCTACACCTTC
-,TRBV19,TRBJ1-5,TRBD1,CASSIGATGGYQPQHF,TGTGCCAGTAGTATTGGGGCGACAGGGGGCTATCAGCCCCAGCATTTT
few,TRBV7-2,TRBJ2-7,TRBD1,CASSLDRGSYEQYF,TGTGCCAGCAGCTTAGACAGGGGGTCCTACGAGCAGTACTTC
-,TRBV6-5,TRBJ1-1,-,CASSHPGGVVTEAFF,TGTGCCAGCAGTCATCCCGGGGGGGTGGTCACTGAAGCTTTCTTT
-,TRBV9,TRBJ2-1,-,CASSVRVLGDEQFF,TGTGCCAGCAGCGTTAGGGTTCTTGGGGATGAGCAGTTCTTC
-,TRBV11-3,TRBJ2-3,TRBD2,CASSSGLAGGKTDTQYF,TGTGCCAGCAGCTCGGGACTAGCGGGGGGTAAGACAGATACGCAGTATTTT
-,TRBV5-4,TRBJ1-1,TRBD1,CASSPRQGKRDTEAFF,TGTGCCAGCAGCCCCCGACAGGGAAAAAGGGACACTGAAGCTTTCTTT